This T cell receptor beta chain was obtained from a study of beta chain features in type 1 diabetes. Study-wide findings and caveats: Equally in patients and controls, PCR might preferentially amplify shorter templates. Among all four CD4+ subsets, Type 1 diabetes patients had TCRB CDR3s that were moderately but significantly shorter.

Cells sorted by CD45RO/CCR7/CD25/CD127/CD95/CD27 comprised CD4+ naive, central memory, regulatory and stem cell-like memory cells. Germline V gene sequence: CDR1 MNHEY, CDR2 SVGAGI. Trimming cost V 2 bases and J 7 bases, with 9 bases left between them. The CDR3 is 13 amino acids. This clone showed up just a few times. What it recognizes is unknown. In the same sample, other DNA sequences code for this CDR3. Reverse transcribing all isolated RNA meant expressed TCRB transcripts were sequenced. The study sequenced naive, central memory and regulatory T cell samples to an average of about 3.5 million reads. Only in-frame clones appear in the TCRdb table, and some are missing; sequencing was by immunoSEQ multiplex PCR. The top ten hold over 0.014% of the sample, which has 300,000 to 350,000 clones, approximately 12% seen once.

Sequenced sample: naive CD4+ T cells from blood. The sequence derives from a young woman with type 1 diabetes. The V and J genes are TRBV6-5 and TRBJ1-5; D is perhaps TRBD1 (6 bases). CDR3 nucleotides: TGTGCCAGCAGTTACAGCAGGGGCCAGCCCCAGCATTTT. Translating gives CASSYSRGQPQHF.